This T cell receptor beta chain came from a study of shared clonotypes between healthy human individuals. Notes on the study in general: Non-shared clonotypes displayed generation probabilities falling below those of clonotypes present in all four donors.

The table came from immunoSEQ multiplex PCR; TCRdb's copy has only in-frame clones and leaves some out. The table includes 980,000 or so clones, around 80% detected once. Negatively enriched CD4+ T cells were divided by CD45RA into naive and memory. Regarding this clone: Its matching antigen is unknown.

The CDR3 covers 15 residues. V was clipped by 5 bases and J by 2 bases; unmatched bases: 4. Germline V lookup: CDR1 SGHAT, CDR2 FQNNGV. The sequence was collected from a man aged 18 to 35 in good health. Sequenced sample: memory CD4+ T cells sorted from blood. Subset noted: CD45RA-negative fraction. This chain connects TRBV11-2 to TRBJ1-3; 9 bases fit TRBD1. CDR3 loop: CASSPDRGAGNTIYF. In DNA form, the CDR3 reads TGTGCCAGCAGCCCAGACAGGGGGGCTGGAAACACCATATATTTT.